This TCR beta chain was identified during a study of early T cells in non-severe SARS-CoV-2 infection. Study summary: Bulk RNA isolated from unsorted whole blood underwent sequencing; chains were not paired.

The CDR3 spans 14 residues. In germline, CDR1 is SGHNT, CDR2 YENEEA. V lost 5 bases to trimming and J lost 10 bases; unmatched junction nucleotides: 8. One entry per CDR3 protein, called by TCRdb with MiXCR from the 5' RACE reads. The sample comprises around 77,000 distinct CDR3 sequences, around 10% of which are singletons, and around 7.3% rests with the top ten. This receptor was identified in an adult who was a healthcare worker with PCR-confirmed SARS-CoV-2 infection or an uninfected control (not recorded which). The input for sequencing was whole blood, taken at baseline. This chain connects TRBV11-3 to TRBJ1-6, with 7 bases fitting TRBD1. CDR3 nucleotide sequence: TGTGCCAGCAGCCCGGGACAGATATCGTCACCCCTCCACTTT. This translates into CASSPGQISSPLHF.